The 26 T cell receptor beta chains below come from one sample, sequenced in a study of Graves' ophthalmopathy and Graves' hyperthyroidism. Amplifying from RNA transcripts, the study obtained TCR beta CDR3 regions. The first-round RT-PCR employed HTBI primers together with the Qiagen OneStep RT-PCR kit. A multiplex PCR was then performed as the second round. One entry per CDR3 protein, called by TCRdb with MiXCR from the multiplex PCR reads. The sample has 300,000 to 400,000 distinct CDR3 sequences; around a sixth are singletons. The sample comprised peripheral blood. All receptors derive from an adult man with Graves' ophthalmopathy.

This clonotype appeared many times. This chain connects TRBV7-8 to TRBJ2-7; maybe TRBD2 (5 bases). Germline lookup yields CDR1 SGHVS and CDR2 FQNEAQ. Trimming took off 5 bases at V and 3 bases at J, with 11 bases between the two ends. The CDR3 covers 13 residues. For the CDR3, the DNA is TGTGCCAGCAGCCAGGACGGGAACTACGAGCAGTACTTC. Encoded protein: CASSQDGNYEQYF. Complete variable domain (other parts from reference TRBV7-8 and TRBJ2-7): GAGVSQSPRYKVAKRGQDVALRCDPISGHVSLFWYQQALGQGPEFLTYFQNEAQLDKSGLPSDRFFAERPEGSVSTLKIQRTQQEDSAVYLCASSQDGNYEQYFGPGTRLTVT.

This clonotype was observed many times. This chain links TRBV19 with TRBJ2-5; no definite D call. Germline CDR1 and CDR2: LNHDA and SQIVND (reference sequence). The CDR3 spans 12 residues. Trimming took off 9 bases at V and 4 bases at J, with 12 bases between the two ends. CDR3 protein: CASESPGETQYF. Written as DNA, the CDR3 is TGTGCCAGCGAAAGCCCTGGAGAGACCCAGTACTTC.

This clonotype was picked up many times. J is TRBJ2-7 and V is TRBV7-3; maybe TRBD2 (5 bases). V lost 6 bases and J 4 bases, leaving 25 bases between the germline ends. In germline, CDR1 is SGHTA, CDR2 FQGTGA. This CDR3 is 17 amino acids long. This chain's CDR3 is CASRKQTYRDLPYEQYF. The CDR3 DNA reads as TGTGCCAGCAGAAAGCAAACCTACCGGGATCTTCCTTACGAGCAGTACTTC.

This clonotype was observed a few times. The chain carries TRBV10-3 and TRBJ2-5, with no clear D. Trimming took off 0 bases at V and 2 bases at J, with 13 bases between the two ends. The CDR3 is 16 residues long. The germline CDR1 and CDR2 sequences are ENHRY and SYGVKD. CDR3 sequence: CAISESPLAEQETQYF. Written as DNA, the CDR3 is TGTGCCATCAGTGAGTCGCCTCTCGCAGAACAAGAGACCCAGTACTTC.

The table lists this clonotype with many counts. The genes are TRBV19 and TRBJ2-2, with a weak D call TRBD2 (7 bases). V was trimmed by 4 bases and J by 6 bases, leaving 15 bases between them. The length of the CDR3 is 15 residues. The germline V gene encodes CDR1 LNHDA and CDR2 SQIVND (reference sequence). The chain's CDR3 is CASSNSPGGSGELFF. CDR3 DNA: TGTGCCAGTAGTAACTCTCCGGGGGGCTCCGGGGAGCTGTTTTTT.

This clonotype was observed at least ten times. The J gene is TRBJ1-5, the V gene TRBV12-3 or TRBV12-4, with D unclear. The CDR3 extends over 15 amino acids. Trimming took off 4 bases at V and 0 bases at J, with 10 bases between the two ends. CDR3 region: CASSSSLDSNQPQHF. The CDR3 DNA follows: TGTGCCAGCAGTTCTAGCCTAGATAGCAATCAGCCCCAGCATTTT.

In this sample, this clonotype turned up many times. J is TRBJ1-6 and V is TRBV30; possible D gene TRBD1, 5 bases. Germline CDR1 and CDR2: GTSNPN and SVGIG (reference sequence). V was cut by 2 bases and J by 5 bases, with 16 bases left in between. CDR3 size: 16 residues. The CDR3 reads CAWSSTRTLDNSPLHF. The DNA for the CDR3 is TGTGCCTGGAGTTCGACCCGGACATTAGATAATTCACCCCTCCACTTT.

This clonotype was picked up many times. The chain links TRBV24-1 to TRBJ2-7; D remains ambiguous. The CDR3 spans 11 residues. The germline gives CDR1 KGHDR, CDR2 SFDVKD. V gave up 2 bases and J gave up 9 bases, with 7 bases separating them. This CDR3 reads CATSDSGAQYF. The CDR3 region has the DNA TGTGCCACCAGTGATTCTGGAGCGCAGTACTTC.

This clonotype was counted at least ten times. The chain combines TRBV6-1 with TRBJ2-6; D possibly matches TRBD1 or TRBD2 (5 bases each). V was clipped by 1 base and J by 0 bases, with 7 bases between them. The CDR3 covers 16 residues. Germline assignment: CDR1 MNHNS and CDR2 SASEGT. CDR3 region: CASSEVGVSGANVLTF. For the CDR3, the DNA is TGTGCCAGCAGTGAAGTGGGGGTCTCTGGGGCCAACGTCCTGACTTTC.

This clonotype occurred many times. In nucleotides, the CDR3 is TGTGCCAGCAGCTTAGCAAGGGCGGGCGAGACCCAGTACTTC. It encodes CASSLARAGETQYF. V is TRBV7-2 and J is TRBJ2-5; tentative D call: TRBD2 (5 bases). The germline V and J ends were trimmed by 0 bases and 5 bases, with 10 bases remaining between them. Germline assignment: CDR1 SGHTA and CDR2 FQGNSA. CDR3 size: 14 residues. The full variable domain, completed using reference TRBV7-2 and TRBJ2-5, is GAGVSQSPSNKVTEKGKDVELRCDPISGHTALYWYRQSLGQGLEFLIYFQGNSAPDKSGLPSDRFSAERTGGSVSTLTIQRTQQEDSAVYLCASSLARAGETQYFGPGTRLLVL.

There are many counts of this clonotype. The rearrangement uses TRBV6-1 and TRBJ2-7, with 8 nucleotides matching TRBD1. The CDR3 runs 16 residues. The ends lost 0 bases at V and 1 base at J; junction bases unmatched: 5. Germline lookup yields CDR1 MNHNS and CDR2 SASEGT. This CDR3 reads CASSEAQWTGSYEQYF. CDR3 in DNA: TGTGCCAGCAGTGAAGCGCAATGGACAGGGTCCTACGAGCAGTACTTC.

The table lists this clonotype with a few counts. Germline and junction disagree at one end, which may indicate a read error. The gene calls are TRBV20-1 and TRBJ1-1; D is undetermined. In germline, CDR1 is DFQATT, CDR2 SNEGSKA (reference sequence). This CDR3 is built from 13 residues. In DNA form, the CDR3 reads TGCAGTGCTAGGATAGCGGTCGACACTGAAGCTTGCTTT. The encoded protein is CSARIAVDTEACF.

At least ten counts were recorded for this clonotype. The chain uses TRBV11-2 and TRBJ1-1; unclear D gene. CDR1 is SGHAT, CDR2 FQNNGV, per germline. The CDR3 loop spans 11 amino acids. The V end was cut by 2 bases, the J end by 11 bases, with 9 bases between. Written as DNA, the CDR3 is TGTGCCAGCAGCTTATTGTCCGGGGCTTTCTTT. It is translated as CASSLLSGAFF.

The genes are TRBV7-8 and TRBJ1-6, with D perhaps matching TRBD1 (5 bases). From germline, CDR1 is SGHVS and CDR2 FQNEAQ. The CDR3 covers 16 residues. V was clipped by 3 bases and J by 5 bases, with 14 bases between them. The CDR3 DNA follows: TGTGCCAGCAGCTTTCGACCGGGACGGGATAATTCACCCCTCCACTTT. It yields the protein CASSFRPGRDNSPLHF.

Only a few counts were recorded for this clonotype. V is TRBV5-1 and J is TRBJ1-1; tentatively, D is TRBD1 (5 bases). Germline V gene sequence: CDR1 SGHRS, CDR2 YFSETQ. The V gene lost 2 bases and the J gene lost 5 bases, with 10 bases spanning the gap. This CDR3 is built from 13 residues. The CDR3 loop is CASSFQGMTEAFF. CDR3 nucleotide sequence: TGCGCCAGCAGCTTTCAGGGTATGACTGAAGCTTTCTTT.

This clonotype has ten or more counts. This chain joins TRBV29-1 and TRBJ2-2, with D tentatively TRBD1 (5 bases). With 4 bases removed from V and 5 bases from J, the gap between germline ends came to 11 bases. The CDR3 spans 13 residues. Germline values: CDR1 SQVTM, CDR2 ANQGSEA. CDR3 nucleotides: TGCAGCGTTGCCAGACAGCAGACCGGGGAGCTGTTTTTT. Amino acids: CSVARQQTGELFF.

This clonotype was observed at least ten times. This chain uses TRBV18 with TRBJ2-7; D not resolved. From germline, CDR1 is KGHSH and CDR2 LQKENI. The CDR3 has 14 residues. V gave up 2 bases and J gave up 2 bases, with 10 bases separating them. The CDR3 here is CASSPRKGTYEQYF. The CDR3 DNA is TGTGCCAGCTCACCAAGGAAGGGTACCTACGAGCAGTACTTC.

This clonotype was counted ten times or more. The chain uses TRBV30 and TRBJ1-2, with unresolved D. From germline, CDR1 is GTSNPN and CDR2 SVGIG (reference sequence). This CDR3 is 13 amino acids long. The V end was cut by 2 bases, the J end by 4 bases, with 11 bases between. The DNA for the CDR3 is TGTGCCTGGAGTCAAGACCGGGGCTATGGCTACACCTTC. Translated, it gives CAWSQDRGYGYTF.

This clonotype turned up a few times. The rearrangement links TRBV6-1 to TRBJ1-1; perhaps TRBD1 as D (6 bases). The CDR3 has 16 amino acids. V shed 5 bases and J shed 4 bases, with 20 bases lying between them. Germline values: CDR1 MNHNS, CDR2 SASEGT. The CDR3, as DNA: TGTGCCAGCAGTCCCACACCCGCGGGACACGGCACTGAAGCTTTCTTT. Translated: CASSPTPAGHGTEAFF.

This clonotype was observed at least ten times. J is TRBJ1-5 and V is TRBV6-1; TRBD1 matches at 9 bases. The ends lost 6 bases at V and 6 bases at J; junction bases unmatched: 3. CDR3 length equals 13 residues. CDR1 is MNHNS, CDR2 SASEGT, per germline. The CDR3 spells CASRDRGFQPQHF. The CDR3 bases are TGTGCCAGCAGAGACAGGGGGTTTCAGCCCCAGCATTTT.

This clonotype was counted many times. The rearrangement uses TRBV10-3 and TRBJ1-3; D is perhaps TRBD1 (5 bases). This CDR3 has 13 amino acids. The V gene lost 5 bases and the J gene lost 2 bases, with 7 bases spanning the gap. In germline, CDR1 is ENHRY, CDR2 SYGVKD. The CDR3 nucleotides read TGTGCCATCAGTACAGGACCTGGAAACACCATATATTTT. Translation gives CAISTGPGNTIYF.

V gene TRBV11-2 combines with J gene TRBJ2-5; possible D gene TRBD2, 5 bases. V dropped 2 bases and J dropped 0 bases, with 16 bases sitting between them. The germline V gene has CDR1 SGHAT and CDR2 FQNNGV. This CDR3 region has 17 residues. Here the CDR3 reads CASSLRPRGGYQETQYF. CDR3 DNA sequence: TGTGCCAGCAGCTTACGTCCGCGCGGAGGCTACCAAGAGACCCAGTACTTC. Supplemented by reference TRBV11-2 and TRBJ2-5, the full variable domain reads EAGVAQSPRYKIIEKRQSVAFWCNPISGHATLYWYQQILGQGPKLLIQFQNNGVVDDSQLPKDRFSAERLKGVDSTLKIQPAKLEDSAVYLCASSLRPRGGYQETQYFGPGTRLLVL.

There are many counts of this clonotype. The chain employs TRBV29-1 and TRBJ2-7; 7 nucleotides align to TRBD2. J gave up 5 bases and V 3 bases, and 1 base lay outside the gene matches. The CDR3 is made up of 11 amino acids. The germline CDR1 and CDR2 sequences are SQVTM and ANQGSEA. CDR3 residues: CSVEGGNEQYF. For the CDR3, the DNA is TGCAGCGTTGAGGGGGGGAACGAGCAGTACTTC.

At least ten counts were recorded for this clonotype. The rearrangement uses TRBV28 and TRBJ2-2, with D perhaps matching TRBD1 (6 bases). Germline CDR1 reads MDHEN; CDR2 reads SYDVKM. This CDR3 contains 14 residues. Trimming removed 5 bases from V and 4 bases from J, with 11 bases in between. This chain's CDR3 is CASSKDSLTGELFF. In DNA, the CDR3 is TGTGCCAGCAGTAAGGACAGTCTCACCGGGGAGCTGTTTTTT.

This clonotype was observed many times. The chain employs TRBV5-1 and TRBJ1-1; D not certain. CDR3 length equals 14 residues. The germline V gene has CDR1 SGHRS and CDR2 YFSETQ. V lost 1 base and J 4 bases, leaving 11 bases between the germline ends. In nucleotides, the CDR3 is TGCGCCAGCAGCTTGCCGGGAATCGGCACTGAAGCTTTCTTT. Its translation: CASSLPGIGTEAFF.

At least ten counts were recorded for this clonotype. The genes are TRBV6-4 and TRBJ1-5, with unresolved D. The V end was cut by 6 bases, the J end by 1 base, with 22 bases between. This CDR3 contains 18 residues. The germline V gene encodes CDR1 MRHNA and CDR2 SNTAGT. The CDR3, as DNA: TGTGCCAGCAGAACCGGGCCACCCTCGGGGAGAAGCAATCAGCCCCAGCATTTT. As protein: CASRTGPPSGRSNQPQHF.